The 12 T cell receptor beta chains listed next were all sequenced from one sample in a study of naive and memory T cell subsets. Study results and limitations: Naive repertoires, especially CD8, held a few larger clonotypes, possibly memory cells re-expressing CD45RA.

Two oligonucleotides, mixed equimolar, formed the beta constant-region primer covering TRBC1 and TRBC2. The ligated cDNA underwent four PCR rounds using SP2 and nested alpha and beta constant-region primers. One entry per CDR3 protein, called by TCRdb with MiXCR from the UMI-ligation and nested PCR reads. The sample yields under 150,000 distinct CDR3 sequences, around 21% seen once. These receptors are not linked to any known antigen. Sequences were obtained from naive CD8+ T cells from blood. These receptors all stem from a human donor in good health.

The gene calls are TRBV4-1 and TRBJ2-1, with D perhaps matching TRBD1 (6 bases). Trimming took off 0 bases at V and 7 bases at J, with 13 bases between the two ends. Germline CDR1 is MGHRA and CDR2 is YSYEKL. The CDR3 extends over 15 amino acids. CDR3 coding DNA: TGCGCCAGCAGCCAAGATCCGGAAAGGGGGAATGAGCAGTTCTTC. Residues: CASSQDPERGNEQFF.

Only a few counts were recorded for this clonotype. The CDR3 nucleotides are TGTGCCACCAGCAGAGATCGAGGTTACACTGAAGCTTTCTTT. Translated: CATSRDRGYTEAFF. The chain uses TRBV15 and TRBJ1-1; D uncertain. This CDR3 region has 14 residues. Germline V gives CDR1 LNHNV, CDR2 YYDKDF (reference sequence). The ends were cut back, 0 bases at V and 3 bases at J, with 8 bases in the middle.

This clonotype was recorded once. This rearrangement joins TRBV6-2 or TRBV6-3 to TRBJ1-5; the match to TRBD1 covers 10 bases. Looked up from germline, CDR1 is MNHEY and CDR2 is SVGEGT. The CDR3 is 15 residues long. Unmatched junction bases numbered 4, after V lost 2 bases and J lost 6 bases. This chain's CDR3 is CASSYHRDRGQPQHF. The CDR3 DNA is TGTGCCAGCAGTTACCATCGGGACAGGGGTCAGCCCCAGCATTTT.

The chain joins TRBV6-2 or TRBV6-3 to TRBJ2-1, with no clear D. The V end lost 5 bases, the J end lost 8 bases, and 10 bases lay between the germline ends. CDR1 MNHEY and CDR2 SVGEGT come from the germline V gene. The CDR3 is made up of 12 amino acids. In nucleotides, the CDR3 is TGTGCCAGCAGTACGAGTGCGGATGAGCAGTTCTTC. This translates into CASSTSADEQFF.

The chain joins TRBV29-1 to TRBJ2-7, with TRBD2 as a possible D gene (6 bases). The germline gives CDR1 SQVTM, CDR2 ANQGSEA. This CDR3 comprises 14 residues. V lost 3 bases and J lost 1, with 13 bases in between. The CDR3 region is CSVDGGTVSYEQYF. The CDR3 DNA is TGCAGCGTTGATGGGGGGACGGTATCCTACGAGCAGTACTTC.

This clonotype was counted many times. The CDR3 DNA reads TGTGCCAGCAGTATCCCGGGACAGGGGGCCTTCAACTATGGCTACACCTTC. It is translated as CASSIPGQGAFNYGYTF. This chain uses TRBV28 with TRBJ1-2; 12 bases agree with TRBD1. The CDR3 is 17 amino acids. The V and J ends lost 5 bases and 2 bases, in that order; junction bases with no gene match: 9. Germline V gene data show CDR1 as MDHEN and CDR2 as SYDVKM.

This clonotype turned up a few times. V gene TRBV28 combines with J gene TRBJ2-7, with 7 nucleotides matching TRBD2. CDR1 and CDR2 (germline): MDHEN, SYDVKM. The CDR3 spans 13 residues. The junction had 6 bases not matched to a gene; V was cut back by 5 bases and J by 5 bases. The CDR3 region is CASSGLGTHEQYF. As DNA, the CDR3 is TGTGCCAGCAGTGGACTAGGAACCCACGAGCAGTACTTC. Full variable domain (missing parts from reference TRBV28 and TRBJ2-7): DVKVTQSSRYLVKRTGEKVFLECVQDMDHENMFWYRQDPGLGLRLIYFSYDVKMKEKGDIPEGYSVSREKKERFSLILESASTNQTSMYLCASSGLGTHEQYFGPGTRLTVT.

The rearrangement uses TRBV7-9 and TRBJ2-1; 15 bases match TRBD2. V lost 6 bases, J lost 7 bases, and 10 bases stayed unmatched. This CDR3 is 17 amino acids long. Germline lookup yields CDR1 SEHNR and CDR2 FQNEAQ (reference sequence). The CDR3 spells CASRGLAGGLKWNEQFF. CDR3 nucleotide sequence: TGTGCCAGCAGGGGACTAGCGGGAGGACTTAAGTGGAATGAGCAGTTCTTC.

Only a few counts were recorded for this clonotype. The chain has TRBV20-1 and TRBJ2-7; D remains unclear. There are 14 residues in the CDR3. V lost 3 bases and J lost 0, with 12 bases in between. Per germline, CDR1 DFQATT and CDR2 SNEGSKA (reference sequence). The CDR3 protein is CSARWTANSYEQYF. In DNA, the CDR3 is TGCAGTGCTAGGTGGACGGCTAACTCCTACGAGCAGTACTTC.

This clonotype has just a few counts. The chain links TRBV20-1 to TRBJ1-2, with D uncertain. The CDR3 is 15 residues long. Looked up from germline, CDR1 is DFQATT and CDR2 is SNEGSKA (reference sequence). The V end was cut by 4 bases, the J end by 0 bases, with 15 bases between. CDR3 region: CSATSLQEANYGYTF. The CDR3 DNA sequence: TGCAGTGCTACGTCCCTTCAGGAAGCTAACTATGGCTACACCTTC.

At least ten counts were recorded for this clonotype. The V call is TRBV29-1, the J call TRBJ1-1; D remains unclear. V was trimmed by 3 bases and J by 4 bases, leaving 6 bases between them. Germline V gives CDR1 SQVTM, CDR2 ANQGSEA. CDR3 length: 11 residues. The CDR3 spells CSVERATEAFF. DNA of the CDR3: TGCAGCGTTGAGAGGGCCACTGAAGCTTTCTTT.

This chain links TRBV27 with TRBJ1-1; possibly TRBD1 for D (6 bases). Between the trimmed V and J ends, which lost 8 bases and 1 base, there was a span of 17 bases. The CDR3 runs to 15 residues. Germline V CDR1 and CDR2: MNHEY, SMNVEV (reference sequence). The CDR3 nucleotides are TGTGCCAGCTCCCACCCCCAGGGGACGAACACTGAAGCTTTCTTT. The encoded protein is CASSHPQGTNTEAFF.